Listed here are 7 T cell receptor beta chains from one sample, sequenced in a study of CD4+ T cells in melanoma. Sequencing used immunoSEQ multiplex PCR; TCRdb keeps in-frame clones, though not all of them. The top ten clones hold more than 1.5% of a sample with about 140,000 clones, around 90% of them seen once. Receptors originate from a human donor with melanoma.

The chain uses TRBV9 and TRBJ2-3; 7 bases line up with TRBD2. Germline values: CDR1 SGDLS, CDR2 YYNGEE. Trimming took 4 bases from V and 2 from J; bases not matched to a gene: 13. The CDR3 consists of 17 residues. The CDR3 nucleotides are TGTGCCAGCAGCTCAAGACCCCCGGGGGGAAACACAGATACGCAGTATTTT. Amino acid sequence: CASSSRPPGGNTDTQYF.

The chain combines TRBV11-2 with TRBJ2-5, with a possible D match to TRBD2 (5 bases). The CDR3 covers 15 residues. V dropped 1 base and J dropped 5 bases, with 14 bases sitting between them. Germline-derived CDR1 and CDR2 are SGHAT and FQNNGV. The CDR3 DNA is TGTGCCAGCAGCTTAGTCGGCCAGCCGGGGGAGACCCAGTACTTC. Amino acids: CASSLVGQPGETQYF.

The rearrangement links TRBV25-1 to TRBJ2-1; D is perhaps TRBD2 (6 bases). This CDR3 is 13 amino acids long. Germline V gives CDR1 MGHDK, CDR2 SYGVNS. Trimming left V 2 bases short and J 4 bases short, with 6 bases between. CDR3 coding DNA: TGTGCCAGCAGTGAAGGGGGGTACAATGAGCAGTTCTTC. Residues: CASSEGGYNEQFF.

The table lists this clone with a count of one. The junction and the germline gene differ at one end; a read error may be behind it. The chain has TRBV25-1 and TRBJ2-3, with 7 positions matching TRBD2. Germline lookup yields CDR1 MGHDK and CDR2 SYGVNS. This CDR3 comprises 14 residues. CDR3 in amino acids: CACSAWGGTDTQYF. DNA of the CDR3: TGTGCCTGCAGTGCTTGGGGGGGGACAGATACGCAGTATTTT. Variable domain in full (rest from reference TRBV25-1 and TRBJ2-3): EADIYQTPRYLVIGTGKKITLECSQTMGHDKMYWYQQDPGMELHLIHYSYGVNSTEKGDLSSESTVSRIRTEHFPLTLESARPSHTSQYLCACSAWGGTDTQYFGPGTRLTVL.

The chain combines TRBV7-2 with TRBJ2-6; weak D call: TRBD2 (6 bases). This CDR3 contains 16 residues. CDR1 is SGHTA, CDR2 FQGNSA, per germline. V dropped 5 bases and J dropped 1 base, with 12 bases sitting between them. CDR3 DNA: TGTGCCAGCAGCGGGAGGATGGGGTCTGGGGCCAACGTCCTGACTTTC. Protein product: CASSGRMGSGANVLTF. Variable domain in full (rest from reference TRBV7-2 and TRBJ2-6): GAGVSQSPSNKVTEKGKDVELRCDPISGHTALYWYRQSLGQGLEFLIYFQGNSAPDKSGLPSDRFSAERTGGSVSTLTIQRTQQEDSAVYLCASSGRMGSGANVLTFGAGSRLTVL.

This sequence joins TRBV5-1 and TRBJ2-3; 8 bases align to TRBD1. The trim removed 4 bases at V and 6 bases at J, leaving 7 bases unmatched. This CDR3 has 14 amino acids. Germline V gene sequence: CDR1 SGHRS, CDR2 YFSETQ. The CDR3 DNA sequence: TGCGCCAGCAGCCAAGGACAGGGTTCCGATACGCAGTATTTT. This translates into CASSQGQGSDTQYF.

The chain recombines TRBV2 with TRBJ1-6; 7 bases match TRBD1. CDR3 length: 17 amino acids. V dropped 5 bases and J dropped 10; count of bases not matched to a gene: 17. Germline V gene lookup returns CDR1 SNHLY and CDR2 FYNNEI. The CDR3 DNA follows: TGTGCCAGCAGTTTTGGGCAGACAGGGCGGGGTAGCTCACCCCTCCACTTT. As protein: CASSFGQTGRGSSPLHF.